A few counts support the clone carrying this TCR beta chain. The antigen is undetermined. This record belongs to a study of beta chain features in type 1 diabetes. Overall study findings and caveats: Cells expressing TCR highly could be over-represented by cDNA sequencing. HLA influence on TCRB rearrangement stayed unresolved here.

Per germline, CDR1 SQVTM and CDR2 ANQGSEA. Germline trimming cut 4 bases from V and 5 bases from J; bases unmatched to any gene: 3. This CDR3 spans 13 amino acids. Investigators reverse transcribed all isolated RNA, so they sequenced expressed TCRB transcripts. Libraries were prepared by immunoSEQ multiplex PCR; TCRdb keeps only in-frame clonotypes and omits some of them. The data show 10,000 to 15,000 clones, approximately 47% seen once. It was one heparinised blood draw, averaging roughly 100 mL, that each donor gave. Sorted populations all had greater than 95% purity. This receptor was obtained from a man aged 18 to 35 in good health. Sequencing was performed on stem cell memory CD4+ T cells from blood. This rearrangement joins TRBV29-1 to TRBJ2-3, with 10 bases that match TRBD2. CDR3 nucleotide sequence: TGCAGCGTTGCTGTAGCGGGGGGAGATACGCAGTATTTT. Its translation: CSVAVAGGDTQYF.